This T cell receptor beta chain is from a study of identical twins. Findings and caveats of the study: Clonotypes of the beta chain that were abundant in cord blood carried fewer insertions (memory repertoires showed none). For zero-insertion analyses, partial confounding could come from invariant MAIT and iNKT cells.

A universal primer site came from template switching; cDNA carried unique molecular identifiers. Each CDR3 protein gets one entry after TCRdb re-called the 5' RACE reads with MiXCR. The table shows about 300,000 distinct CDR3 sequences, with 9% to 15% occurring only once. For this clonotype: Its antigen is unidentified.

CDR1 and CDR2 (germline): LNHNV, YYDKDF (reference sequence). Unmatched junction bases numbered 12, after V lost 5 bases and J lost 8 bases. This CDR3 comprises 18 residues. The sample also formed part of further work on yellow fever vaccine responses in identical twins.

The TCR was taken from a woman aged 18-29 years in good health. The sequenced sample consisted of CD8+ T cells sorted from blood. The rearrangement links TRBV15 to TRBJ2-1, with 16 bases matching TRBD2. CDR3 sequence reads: CATSAPGTSGGAFYEQFF. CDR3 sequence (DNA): TGTGCCACCAGCGCCCCCGGGACTAGCGGGGGGGCCTTTTATGAGCAGTTCTTC.